Below are 20 T cell receptor beta chains sequenced from a single sample in a study of T cells in Graves' hyperthyroidism and ophthalmopathy. RNA transcripts provided the source from which TCR beta CDR3 regions were amplified. RT-PCR in the first round (using the HTBI primer set) targeted the TCR CDR3. TCRdb independently ran MiXCR on the multiplex PCR reads; one entry per CDR3 protein. The table records about 610,000 distinct CDR3 sequences, 14% to 15% of them present only once. What was sequenced was blood. These receptors originate from a woman aged 40 to 50 with Graves' ophthalmopathy.

This clonotype was counted ten times or more. The chain recombines TRBV30 with TRBJ2-7; no definite D call. Germline assignment: CDR1 GTSNPN and CDR2 SVGIG (reference sequence). This CDR3 contains 13 residues. V dropped 0 bases and J dropped 4 bases, with 10 bases sitting between them. The chain's CDR3 is CAWSVLARYEQYF. The CDR3 region has the DNA TGTGCCTGGAGTGTTTTGGCAAGATACGAGCAGTACTTC.

This clonotype was counted many times. The chain links TRBV19 to TRBJ1-2; tentative D call: TRBD1 (5 bases). Trimming removed 7 bases from V and 7 bases from J, with 16 bases in between. This CDR3 has 13 residues. CDR1 and CDR2 (germline): LNHDA, SQIVND (reference sequence). The CDR3 sequence is CASKGRVSIGYTF. CDR3 nucleotides: TGTGCCAGTAAAGGCAGGGTATCGATTGGCTACACCTTC.

In this sample, this clonotype turned up many times. The V call is TRBV9, the J call TRBJ2-5; no clear D. V was trimmed by 3 bases and J by 3 bases, leaving 9 bases between them. Germline values: CDR1 SGDLS, CDR2 YYNGEE. The CDR3 is made up of 13 amino acids. The CDR3 nucleotides are TGTGCCAGCAGCGGGCTATCGAAAGAGACCCAGTACTTC. Amino acids: CASSGLSKETQYF.

The chain uses TRBV12-3 or TRBV12-4 and TRBJ2-5; D is undetermined. This CDR3 has 15 residues. V was clipped by 0 bases and J by 8 bases, with 16 bases between them. Written as DNA, the CDR3 is TGTGCCAGCAGTTTAGCGGTACCGAATCATGATACCCAGTACTTC. Its translation is CASSLAVPNHDTQYF.

In its sample, this clonotype was seen many times. This chain joins TRBV30 and TRBJ2-1; D unclear. Trimming cost V 4 bases and J 4 bases, with 17 bases left between them. CDR1 is GTSNPN, CDR2 SVGIG, per germline (reference sequence). The CDR3 is 15 residues long. In DNA, the CDR3 is TGTGCCTGGACTAAAACTACCCTCAGATACAATGAGCAGTTCTTC. This encodes CAWTKTTLRYNEQFF.

This clonotype was recorded many times. The rearrangement joins TRBV10-3 to TRBJ2-7; D perhaps matches TRBD2 (5 bases). Trimming cost V 0 bases and J 9 bases, with 15 bases left between them. The CDR3 spans 14 residues. Germline V gives CDR1 ENHRY, CDR2 SYGVKD. The CDR3 sequence is CAISESMFGGGQYF. The CDR3 coding sequence is TGTGCCATCAGTGAGTCCATGTTCGGAGGTGGGCAGTACTTC.

Many counts were recorded for this clonotype. The CDR3 sequence is CASSWGTPNQPQHF. DNA for the CDR3: TGTGCCAGCAGTTGGGGGACACCTAATCAGCCCCAGCATTTT. The chain employs TRBV12-3 or TRBV12-4 and TRBJ1-5, with D perhaps TRBD1 (6 bases). V was cut by 4 bases and J by 4 bases, with 11 bases left in between. There are 14 residues in the CDR3.

On this clonotype itself: A much larger clonotype is one base distant, so this may be a read error. This sequence joins TRBV7-2 and TRBJ2-7; 7 bases agree with TRBD2. The CDR3 is made up of 15 amino acids. Germline CDR1 and CDR2: SGHTA and FQGNSA. The CDR3 sequence: CASSLGDYRGYEQCF. The CDR3 coding sequence is TGTGCCAGCAGCTTAGGGGACTATCGGGGGTACGAGCAGTGCTTC.

This clonotype was observed many times. The rearrangement links TRBV4-2 to TRBJ1-1; 8 nucleotides align to TRBD1. The CDR3 loop spans 16 amino acids. CDR1 is LGHNA and CDR2 is YNFKEQ in the germline V gene. The V segment lost 1 base and the J segment 3 bases; nucleotides outside the gene matches: 7. As DNA, the CDR3 is TGTGCCAGCAGCCAAGGGTCGACAGGGGAATACACTGAAGCTTTCTTT. This gives the protein CASSQGSTGEYTEAFF.

This clonotype was counted only a few times. The V gene is TRBV4-1, the J gene TRBJ2-4, with D tentatively TRBD2 (5 bases). This CDR3 comprises 15 residues. V lost 0 bases, J lost 3 bases, and 9 bases lay in between. Germline CDR1 is MGHRA and CDR2 is YSYEKL. CDR3 sequence reads: CASSQDSAVKNIQYF. CDR3 bases: TGCGCCAGCAGCCAAGATAGCGCGGTCAAAAACATTCAGTACTTC.

This clonotype was seen only a few times. The CDR3 DNA sequence: TGCAGCGTTGAAGGACAGGGAGCTCTATATGGCTACACCTTC. This translates into CSVEGQGALYGYTF. V gene TRBV29-1 combines with J gene TRBJ1-2; 7 positions match TRBD1. The V segment lost 1 base and the J segment 5 bases; nucleotides outside the gene matches: 7. The CDR3 runs to 14 residues. Germline values: CDR1 SQVTM, CDR2 ANQGSEA.

V gene TRBV19 combines with J gene TRBJ2-2; D possibly uses TRBD1 or TRBD2 (5 bases each). CDR1 is LNHDA and CDR2 is SQIVND in the germline V gene (reference sequence). The V gene lost 7 bases and the J gene lost 5 bases, with 17 bases spanning the gap. The CDR3 is 15 residues long. The DNA of the CDR3 is TGTGCCAGTACCCCGGAGGCAGGGTGGACCGGGGAGCTGTTTTTT. It encodes CASTPEAGWTGELFF.

This clonotype has at least ten counts. The chain employs TRBV12-3 or TRBV12-4 and TRBJ1-3; 8 nucleotides align to TRBD1. CDR3 size: 14 residues. Trimming took 6 bases from V and 4 from J; bases not matched to a gene: 5. The CDR3 sequence is CASRDRVSGNTIYF. The CDR3 DNA reads as TGTGCCAGCAGGGACAGGGTGTCAGGAAACACCATATATTTT.

This clonotype occurred many times. The chain is built from TRBV6-1 and TRBJ2-5, with D uncertain. This CDR3 contains 11 residues. V lost 10 bases, J lost 5 bases, and 11 bases lay in between. Per germline, CDR1 MNHNS and CDR2 SASEGT. Here the CDR3 reads CATQGPETQYF. As DNA, the CDR3 is TGTGCCACTCAAGGACCGGAGACCCAGTACTTC.

This clonotype was detected many times. The rearrangement links TRBV7-2 to TRBJ2-7; the D is unclear. V lost 8 bases and J lost 2, with 10 bases in between. The CDR3 runs 12 residues. Germline V gene data show CDR1 as SGHTA and CDR2 as FQGNSA. CDR3 DNA sequence: TGTGCCAGCTCACCATGGGCCTACGAGCAGTACTTC. Amino acid sequence: CASSPWAYEQYF.

This rearrangement joins TRBV29-1 to TRBJ2-2; 7 bases agree with TRBD1. Germline CDR1 is SQVTM and CDR2 is ANQGSEA. The CDR3 runs to 14 residues. V gave up 7 bases and J gave up 5 bases; unmatched junction bases: 10. CDR3 nucleotide sequence: TGCAGCGCCTTGAGGCAGGGGGTAACCGGGGAGCTGTTTTTT. It encodes CSALRQGVTGELFF.

This clonotype occurred many times. The V and J genes are TRBV20-1 and TRBJ1-2; D may be TRBD1 (6 bases). V was cut by 3 bases and J by 6 bases, with 17 bases left in between. The CDR3 has 14 residues. CDR1 is DFQATT, CDR2 SNEGSKA, per germline (reference sequence). The CDR3 is CSASPGATVHGYTF. The CDR3 nucleotides read TGCAGTGCTAGTCCGGGGGCGACGGTCCATGGCTACACCTTC.

The rearrangement joins TRBV2 to TRBJ2-7, with 7 bases lining up with TRBD1. This CDR3 is built from 14 residues. The V gene's germline CDR1 is SNHLY and CDR2 FYNNEI. The ends lost 6 bases at V and 2 bases at J; junction bases unmatched: 7. The CDR3, as DNA: TGTGCCAGCAGCGAGAGGACAGGTACCTACGAGCAGTACTTC. This sequence encodes CASSERTGTYEQYF.

This rearrangement joins TRBV5-1 to TRBJ2-7; 9 positions agree with TRBD1. This CDR3 is built from 14 residues. The germline gives CDR1 SGHRS, CDR2 YFSETQ. V was clipped by 7 bases and J by 5 bases; unmatched bases: 10. The chain's CDR3 is CASGDSNRGHEQYF. CDR3 DNA: TGCGCCAGCGGGGATTCGAACAGGGGGCACGAGCAGTACTTC.

Worth noting for this clonotype: At one end the junction does not follow the germline gene, possibly because of a read error. The V gene is TRBV29-1, the J gene TRBJ2-3; D is unresolved. Germline V gene data show CDR1 as SQVTM and CDR2 as ANQGSEA. There are 12 residues in the CDR3. The CDR3: CSVDQSTDMQYF. For the CDR3, the DNA is TGCAGCGTTGACCAGAGCACAGATATGCAGTATTTT.